This entry lists 28 T cell receptor beta chains sequenced from one sample in a study of T-cell reconstitution after alpha-beta-depleted transplantation in children. The library targeted TCRbeta and was prepared with unique molecular identifiers. TCRdb reanalysed the PCR reads using MiXCR and keeps one entry per CDR3 protein. The sample consists of some 520,000 distinct CDR3 sequences, roughly 33% of them appearing once. Source: PBMCs from the stem cell graft donor, taken from the stem cell graft. These receptors all come from a human donor who donated a stem cell graft to a child with aplastic anemia.

In this sample, this clonotype turned up a few times. The chain recombines TRBV7-6 with TRBJ1-6; D might be TRBD1 (6 bases). The CDR3 length is 17 residues. Trimming stripped 2 bases from V and 10 bases from J, with 21 bases between. Germline V gives CDR1 SGHVS, CDR2 FNYEAQ. The CDR3 DNA is TGTGCCAGCAGCTTACGGTCCCGATATCGACAGGACTCACCCCTCCACTTT. Amino acids: CASSLRSRYRQDSPLHF.

This clonotype was observed a few times. In nucleotides, the CDR3 is TGCAGTGCCAGAACCGGGCCGCCGGCAGATACGCAGTATTTT. Its protein product is CSARTGPPADTQYF. The chain recombines TRBV20-1 with TRBJ2-3, with no clear D. Germline V gene data show CDR1 as DFQATT and CDR2 as SNEGSKA (reference sequence). Trimming removed 6 bases from V and 4 bases from J, with 17 bases in between. This CDR3 is 14 amino acids long.

This rearrangement joins TRBV4-3 to TRBJ1-1; 7 bases line up with TRBD1. Germline lookup yields CDR1 LGHNA and CDR2 YSLEER. CDR3 length: 14 amino acids. V lost 4 bases to trimming and J lost 3 bases; unmatched junction nucleotides: 5. This CDR3 is CASSPTGADTEAFF. CDR3 DNA sequence: TGCGCCAGCAGCCCCACAGGGGCGGACACTGAAGCTTTCTTT.

This clonotype occurred a few times. The J gene is TRBJ1-1, the V gene TRBV29-1; D unclear. Germline V gives CDR1 SQVTM, CDR2 ANQGSEA. The CDR3 loop spans 11 amino acids. V was pared by 5 bases and J by 4 bases, with 8 bases between. CDR3: CSVKKATEAFF. The CDR3 coding sequence is TGCAGCGTTAAGAAGGCCACTGAAGCTTTCTTT. Using reference TRBV29-1 and TRBJ1-1 for the parts outside the CDR3, the full variable domain is SAVISQKPSRDICQRGTSLTIQCQVDSQVTMMFWYRQQPGQSLTLIATANQGSEATYESGFVIDKFPISRPNLTFSTLTVSNMSPEDSSIYLCSVKKATEAFFGQGTRLTVV.

This clonotype was seen only a few times. This rearrangement joins TRBV27 to TRBJ1-4; D is unclear. The CDR3 sequence is 17 residues long. Germline V gives CDR1 MNHEY, CDR2 SMNVEV (reference sequence). V shed 6 bases and J shed 0 bases, with 17 bases lying between them. The CDR3 region has the DNA TGTGCCAGCAGAGTGCGAGGGCTTACCGCAACTAATGAAAAACTGTTTTTT. This translates into CASRVRGLTATNEKLFF.

This clonotype was seen a handful of times. V is TRBV5-1 and J is TRBJ1-1; D gene ambiguous. The CDR3 has 14 amino acids. The V and J ends lost 0 bases and 0 bases respectively, with 6 bases between them. CDR1 is SGHRS, CDR2 YFSETQ, per germline. CDR3 sequence: CASSLVSVNTEAFF. The CDR3 DNA sequence: TGCGCCAGCAGCTTGGTAAGCGTGAACACTGAAGCTTTCTTT.

This clonotype was counted only a few times. The genes are TRBV7-2 and TRBJ2-3; 13 nucleotides align to TRBD2. Trimming removed 7 bases from V and 6 bases from J; junction bases left unmatched: 7. Germline CDR1 is SGHTA and CDR2 is FQGNSA. The CDR3 is made up of 15 amino acids. This CDR3 is CASTTSGRMVDTQYF. The CDR3 DNA reads TGTGCCAGCACGACTAGCGGGAGGATGGTGGATACGCAGTATTTT.

The chain employs TRBV11-2 and TRBJ2-1, with 9 bases matching TRBD2. V shed 5 bases, J shed 1 base, and the junction held 12 bases outside the gene matches. Germline assignment: CDR1 SGHAT and CDR2 FQNNGV. This CDR3 spans 18 amino acids. Written as DNA, the CDR3 is TGTGCCAGCAGCCCGGATCGCGGGAGGGCCAAGTCCTACAATGAGCAGTTCTTC. Amino acids: CASSPDRGRAKSYNEQFF.

This clonotype was counted between two and nine times. V and J are TRBV29-1 and TRBJ1-1, with D perhaps matching TRBD1 (5 bases). Germline V gene data show CDR1 as SQVTM and CDR2 as ANQGSEA. The CDR3 covers 13 residues. V was clipped by 4 bases and J by 7 bases, with 16 bases between them. CDR3 region: CSVVAEWGLEAFF. CDR3 DNA: TGCAGCGTTGTGGCCGAGTGGGGACTTGAAGCTTTCTTT. Filled out from reference TRBV29-1 and TRBJ1-1, the complete variable domain reads SAVISQKPSRDICQRGTSLTIQCQVDSQVTMMFWYRQQPGQSLTLIATANQGSEATYESGFVIDKFPISRPNLTFSTLTVSNMSPEDSSIYLCSVVAEWGLEAFFGQGTRLTVV.

The chain uses TRBV20-1 and TRBJ1-4, with a weak D call TRBD1 (5 bases). This CDR3 has 14 amino acids. V dropped 5 bases and J dropped 0 bases, with 10 bases sitting between them. Germline CDR1 and CDR2: DFQATT and SNEGSKA (reference sequence). CDR3 nucleotide sequence: TGCAGTGCTCTACAGACAGCAACTAATGAAAAACTGTTTTTT. Amino acids: CSALQTATNEKLFF.

This clonotype was recorded at least ten times. J is TRBJ1-4 and V is TRBV12-3 or TRBV12-4; TRBD1 agrees at 7 bases. The V segment lost 6 bases and the J segment 2 bases; nucleotides outside the gene matches: 3. The CDR3 has 14 amino acids. The CDR3 coding sequence is TGTGCCAGCAGCTTACAGGGGACTAATGAAAAACTGTTTTTT. Translated, it gives CASSLQGTNEKLFF.

The chain couples TRBV7-2 to TRBJ2-3; possibly TRBD1 for D (6 bases). The germline V and J ends were trimmed by 5 bases and 6 bases, with 15 bases remaining between them. The CDR3 length is 14 residues. Germline V gene lookup returns CDR1 SGHTA and CDR2 FQGNSA. CDR3 protein: CASSVPAGADTQYF. CDR3 coding DNA: TGTGCCAGCAGCGTGCCGGCAGGGGCGGATACGCAGTATTTT.

The gene calls are TRBV5-1 and TRBJ2-3, with a tentative D call TRBD2 (5 bases). The length of the CDR3 is 13 residues. The germline CDR1 and CDR2 sequences are SGHRS and YFSETQ. Deletions cut 8 bases from V and 0 bases from J, with 10 bases between. As DNA, the CDR3 is TGCGCCAGGGGAGCGTCTAGCACAGATACGCAGTATTTT. The encoded protein is CARGASSTDTQYF.

J is TRBJ2-1 and V is TRBV5-1, with a possible D match to TRBD2 (6 bases). Germline V lookup: CDR1 SGHRS, CDR2 YFSETQ. Between the trimmed V and J ends, which lost 2 bases and 7 bases, there was a span of 10 bases. The CDR3 runs 13 residues. CDR3 in amino acids: CASSFTSKNEQFF. CDR3 DNA sequence: TGCGCCAGCAGCTTTACTAGCAAGAATGAGCAGTTCTTC.

The chain recombines TRBV6-5 with TRBJ2-3; 13 bases are shared with TRBD2. The V gene's germline CDR1 is MNHEY and CDR2 SVGAGI. This CDR3 region has 16 residues. V lost 5 bases and J lost 0; bases outside the gene matches: 2. The CDR3 reads CASSGGLAGSTDTQYF. The DNA of the CDR3 is TGTGCCAGCAGTGGGGGACTAGCGGGGAGCACAGATACGCAGTATTTT.

V and J are TRBV28 and TRBJ2-3; TRBD2 agrees at 7 bases. This CDR3 comprises 15 residues. V shed 4 bases, J shed 1 base, and the junction held 5 bases outside the gene matches. Germline CDR1 and CDR2: MDHEN and SYDVKM. The CDR3 nucleotides read TGTGCCAGCAGTTCCACTAGCGACCGCACAGATACGCAGTATTTT. Residues: CASSSTSDRTDTQYF. The entire variable domain, with the rest obtained from reference TRBV28 and TRBJ2-3, is as follows: DVKVTQSSRYLVKRTGEKVFLECVQDMDHENMFWYRQDPGLGLRLIYFSYDVKMKEKGDIPEGYSVSREKKERFSLILESASTNQTSMYLCASSSTSDRTDTQYFGPGTRLTVL.

The sample holds a few counts of this clonotype. V and J are TRBV18 and TRBJ2-1, with D maybe TRBD1 (6 bases). In germline, CDR1 is KGHSH, CDR2 LQKENI. Trimming left V 5 bases short and J 6 bases short, with 14 bases between. The CDR3 length is 14 residues. The DNA of the CDR3 is TGTGCCAGCTCAGGGGACAAGTTGGGCAATGAGCAGTTCTTC. Translated, it gives CASSGDKLGNEQFF.

The J gene is TRBJ2-7, the V gene TRBV28, with 13 bases lining up with TRBD2. The CDR3 length is 16 residues. The germline CDR1 and CDR2 sequences are MDHEN and SYDVKM. J was trimmed by 4 bases and V by 5 bases; bases with no gene match: 8. The CDR3 reads CASSERTSGSRYEQYF. CDR3 sequence (DNA): TGTGCCAGCAGTGAACGGACTAGCGGGAGTAGGTACGAGCAGTACTTC.

The V gene is TRBV7-2, the J gene TRBJ2-5, with TRBD2 identical over 8 bases. Germline trimming cut 5 bases from V and 5 bases from J; bases unmatched to any gene: 13. The CDR3 length is 16 residues. From germline, CDR1 is SGHTA and CDR2 FQGNSA. The CDR3 reads CASSPRGSGVGETQYF. For the CDR3, the DNA is TGTGCCAGCAGCCCCCGTGGTAGCGGGGTGGGGGAGACCCAGTACTTC.

This clonotype was recorded at least ten times. The genes are TRBV7-8 and TRBJ2-5, with D uncertain. CDR3 length: 12 residues. In germline, CDR1 is SGHVS, CDR2 FQNEAQ. V was shortened by 4 bases and J by 3 bases, with 6 bases between the two germline ends. The CDR3 sequence is CASSSLKETQYF. In DNA, the CDR3 is TGTGCCAGCAGCTCCCTTAAAGAGACCCAGTACTTC.

The chain carries TRBV6-5 and TRBJ2-3, with D possibly being TRBD1 (6 bases). The CDR3 consists of 15 residues. V lost 0 bases to trimming and J lost 5 bases, with 12 bases between them. Germline V lookup: CDR1 MNHEY, CDR2 SVGAGI. The CDR3: CASSYSQTGLDTQYF. CDR3 coding DNA: TGTGCCAGCAGTTACTCCCAGACAGGCTTAGATACGCAGTATTTT.

The CDR3 bases are TGCGCCAGCAGCTATACAGGAGCAACTAATGAAAAACTGTTTTTT. Translated, it gives CASSYTGATNEKLFF. This chain connects TRBV5-1 to TRBJ1-4; possibly TRBD1 for D (5 bases). Germline loops: CDR1 SGHRS, CDR2 YFSETQ. With 3 bases removed from V and 0 bases from J, the gap between germline ends came to 9 bases. This CDR3 comprises 15 residues.

This chain uses TRBV6-5 with TRBJ2-7; no clear D. The CDR3 extends over 13 amino acids. Germline CDR1 is MNHEY and CDR2 is SVGAGI. V dropped 2 bases and J dropped 7 bases, with 12 bases sitting between them. In nucleotides, the CDR3 is TGTGCCAGCAGTTACGATGGGGTCCGGGAGCAGTACTTC. Translation: CASSYDGVREQYF.

The CDR3 nucleotides read TGTGCCTGGGAGACAGGGCACTATGGCTACACCTTC. Amino acids: CAWETGHYGYTF. The chain joins TRBV30 to TRBJ1-2; 7 bases align to TRBD1. The ends lost 5 bases at V and 3 bases at J; junction bases unmatched: 3. CDR1 and CDR2 from the germline V gene are GTSNPN and SVGIG (reference sequence). This CDR3 comprises 12 residues.

CDR3 coding DNA: TGCGCCAGCAGCCAAGACTCAGCGGGAGTCGACACCGGGGAGCTGTTTTTT. Amino acids: CASSQDSAGVDTGELFF. V usage is TRBV4-3 and J usage is TRBJ2-2; 8 bases match TRBD2. This CDR3 has 17 residues. Germline loops: CDR1 LGHNA, CDR2 YSLEER. The junction had 6 bases not matched to a gene; V was cut back by 0 bases and J by 3 bases.

This clonotype was detected a few times. The rearrangement links TRBV19 to TRBJ2-3, with D perhaps TRBD1 (5 bases). The germline CDR1 and CDR2 sequences are LNHDA and SQIVND (reference sequence). The CDR3 length is 14 residues. Trimming left V 8 bases short and J 0 bases short, with 12 bases between. The CDR3 DNA follows: TGTGCCAGTGCTGGGGCGCCGAGCACAGATACGCAGTATTTT. Encoded protein: CASAGAPSTDTQYF.

The CDR3 spells CSARDYKAVLGYTF. In nucleotides, the CDR3 is TGCAGTGCTAGAGATTATAAGGCAGTTCTTGGCTACACCTTC. The chain recombines TRBV20-1 with TRBJ1-2; D is unresolved. Germline V lookup: CDR1 DFQATT, CDR2 SNEGSKA (reference sequence). Trimming stripped 0 bases from V and 7 bases from J, with 15 bases between. CDR3 length: 14 residues.

This chain uses TRBV25-1 with TRBJ1-3; the match to TRBD1 covers 8 bases. This CDR3 has 17 amino acids. Losses at the gene ends were 5 bases for V and 4 bases for J; bases not matched to a gene: 13. The germline V gene has CDR1 MGHDK and CDR2 SYGVNS. The CDR3 reads CASSPYTGTGSGNTIYF. The DNA of the CDR3 is TGTGCCAGCAGTCCTTACACCGGGACAGGTTCCGGAAACACCATATATTTT.